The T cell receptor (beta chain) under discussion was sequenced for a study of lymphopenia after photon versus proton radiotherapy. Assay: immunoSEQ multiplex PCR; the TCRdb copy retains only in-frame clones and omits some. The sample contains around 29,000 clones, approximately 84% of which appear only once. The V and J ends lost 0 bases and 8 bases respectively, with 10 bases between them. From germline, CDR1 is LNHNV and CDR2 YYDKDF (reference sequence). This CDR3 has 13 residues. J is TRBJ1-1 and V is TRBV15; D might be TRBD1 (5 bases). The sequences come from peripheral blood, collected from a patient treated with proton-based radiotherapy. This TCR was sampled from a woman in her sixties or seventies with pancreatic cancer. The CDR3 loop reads CATSRDRGPEAFF. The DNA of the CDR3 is TGTGCCACCAGCAGAGATAGGGGTCCCGAAGCTTTCTTT.